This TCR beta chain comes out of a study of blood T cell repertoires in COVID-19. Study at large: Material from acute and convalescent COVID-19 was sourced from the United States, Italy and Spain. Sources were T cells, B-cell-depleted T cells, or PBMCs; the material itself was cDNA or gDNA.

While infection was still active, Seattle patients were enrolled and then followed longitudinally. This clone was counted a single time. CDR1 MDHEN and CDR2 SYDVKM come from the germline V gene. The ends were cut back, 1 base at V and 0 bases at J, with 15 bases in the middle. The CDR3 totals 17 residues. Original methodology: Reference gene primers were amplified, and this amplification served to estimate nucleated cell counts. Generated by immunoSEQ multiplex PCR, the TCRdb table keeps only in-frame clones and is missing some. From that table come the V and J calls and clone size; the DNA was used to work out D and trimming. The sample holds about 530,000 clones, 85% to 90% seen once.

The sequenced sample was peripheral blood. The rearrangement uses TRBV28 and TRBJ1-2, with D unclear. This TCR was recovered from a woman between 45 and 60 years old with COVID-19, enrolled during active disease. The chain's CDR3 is CASSLSLVGRSNYGYTF. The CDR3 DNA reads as TGTGCCAGCAGTTTATCCCTAGTCGGAAGATCTAACTATGGCTACACCTTC.